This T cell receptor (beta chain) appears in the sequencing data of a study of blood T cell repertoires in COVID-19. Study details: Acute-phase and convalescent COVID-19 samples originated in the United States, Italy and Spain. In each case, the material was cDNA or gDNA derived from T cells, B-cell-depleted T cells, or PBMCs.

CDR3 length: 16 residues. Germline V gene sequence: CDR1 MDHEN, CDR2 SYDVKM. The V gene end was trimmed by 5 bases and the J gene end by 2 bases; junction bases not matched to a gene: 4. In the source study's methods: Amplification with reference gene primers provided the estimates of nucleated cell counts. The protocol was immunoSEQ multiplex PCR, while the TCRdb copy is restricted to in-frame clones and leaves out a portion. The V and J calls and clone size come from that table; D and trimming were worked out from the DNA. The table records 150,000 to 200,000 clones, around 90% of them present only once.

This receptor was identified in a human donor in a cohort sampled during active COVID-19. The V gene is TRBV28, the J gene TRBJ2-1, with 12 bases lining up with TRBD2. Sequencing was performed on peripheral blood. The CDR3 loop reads CASSPGLAGTYNEQFF. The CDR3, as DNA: TGTGCCAGCAGTCCGGGACTAGCGGGCACCTACAATGAGCAGTTCTTC.